This T cell receptor (beta chain) appears in the sequencing data of a study of cytomegalovirus exposure and HLA in healthy donors. J gave up 3 bases and V 4 bases, and 7 bases lay outside the gene matches. The CDR3 is 16 amino acids. The germline V gene has CDR1 SGDLS and CDR2 YYNGEE. PCR amplification relied on 60 Vbeta primers (plus 13 Jbeta primers). Using immunoSEQ multiplex PCR, the repertoire was profiled, and TCRdb retains in-frame clones only, with some absent. The table has 200,000 to 250,000 clones, approximately 80% seen once; the top ten hold about 2.7%. Concerning this clone itself: Its specificity is unknown.

Study observations and caveats: A highly shared variant cluster was judged a likely technical artifact. Reportedly, cytomegalovirus status was diagnosed with high sensitivity and specificity. DRB1 had the most TCR associations and HLA-C the fewest, a later analysis found, with rates varying by HLA locus.

This TCR was recovered from a woman in her twenties or thirties in good health and CMV-seronegative. Specimen: PBMCs. The chain couples TRBV9 to TRBJ1-4, with 9 bases identical to TRBD1. The CDR3 DNA sequence: TGTGCCAGCAGCACATCACAGGGGGCTCCTAATGAAAAACTGTTTTTT. Its translation: CASSTSQGAPNEKLFF.